This T cell receptor beta chain is drawn from a study of low-dose radiotherapy and immunotherapy resistance in tumors. Turning to the study itself: Cohort 2, a group dosed every two weeks at 1 Gy per fraction, received 13 Gy in total over 26 weeks. Every six weeks patients received intravenous ipilimumab 1 mg/kg, and every two weeks they received intravenous nivolumab 240 mg.

TRAV- and TRBV-specific primers primed first-strand cDNA, covering alpha and beta chains. The authors ran around 19 PCR cycles to amplify TCRs with a constant-region primer and V-primer adapter. In vitro transcription was used to amplify the isolated mRNA. TCRdb processed the reads anew with MiXCR; each CDR3 protein has one entry. The sample has about 58,000 distinct CDR3 sequences; 20% to 25% are singletons. Trimming cost V 6 bases and J 3 bases; bases outside gene matches: 5. The CDR3 runs 13 residues. Germline lookup yields CDR1 SQVTM and CDR2 ANQGSEA. This clonotype was recorded many times. The time point is: after trial treatment. Sample treatment: LDRT plus nivolumab, ipilimumab, low-dose cyclophosphamide and aspirin (RACIN trial). Donors were administered nivolumab, ipilimumab, aspirin and low-dose cyclophosphamide, together with low-dose radiotherapy.

This clonotype was obtained from a male donor with prostate cancer. The source material was PBMCs, sampled after low-dose radiotherapy plus immunotherapy. The chain links TRBV29-1 to TRBJ2-5; TRBD2 aligns across 9 bases. The CDR3, as DNA: TGCAGCGTCGAGCGGGAGGTGAAAGAGACCCAGTACTTC. Its translation: CSVEREVKETQYF.